Reported below is one T cell receptor (beta chain). Trimming removed 4 bases from V and 1 base from J; junction bases left unmatched: 11. This CDR3 is 18 amino acids long. Germline V gene lookup returns CDR1 MNHEY and CDR2 SVGEGT. This sample was taken from a study of T cells after yellow fever vaccination. TCRdb reanalysed the 5' RACE reads using MiXCR and keeps one entry per CDR3 protein. The table shows 300,000 or so distinct CDR3 sequences, with approximately 8% occurring only once. The source of this sequence is a man aged 18-30 years who received the YFV17D yellow fever vaccine. Sequencing was performed on PBMCs, taken about 49 days after the first yellow fever vaccination. The gene calls are TRBV6-2 or TRBV6-3 and TRBJ2-2, with TRBD2 identical over 8 bases. CDR3 DNA sequence: TGTGCCAGCAGTTTATTCCTCTTCAGCGGGGGGAACACCGGGGAGCTGTTTTTT. This translates into CASSLFLFSGGNTGELFF.